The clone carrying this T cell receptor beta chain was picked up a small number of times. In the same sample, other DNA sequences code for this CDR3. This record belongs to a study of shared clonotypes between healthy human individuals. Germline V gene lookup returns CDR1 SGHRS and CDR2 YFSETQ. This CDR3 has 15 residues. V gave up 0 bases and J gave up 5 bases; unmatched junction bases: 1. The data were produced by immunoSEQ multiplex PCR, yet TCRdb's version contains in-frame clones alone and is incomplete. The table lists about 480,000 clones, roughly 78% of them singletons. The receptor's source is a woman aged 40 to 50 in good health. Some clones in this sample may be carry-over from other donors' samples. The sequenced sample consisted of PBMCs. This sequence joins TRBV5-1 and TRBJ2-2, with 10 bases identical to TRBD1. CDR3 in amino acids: CASSLVGQGTGELFF. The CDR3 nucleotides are TGCGCCAGCAGCTTGGTGGGACAGGGGACCGGGGAGCTGTTTTTT.